The rows below give T cell receptor beta chains drawn from one sample of a study of blood T cell repertoires in COVID-19. TCRdb's table, derived via immunoSEQ multiplex PCR, lists solely in-frame clones and lacks some. The sample lists roughly 100,000 clones, approximately 80% occurring once. The specimen sequenced was peripheral blood. These receptors all stem from a woman of 80 years or more with acute or convalescent COVID-19. The CDR3 runs from the conserved cysteine through the conserved F or W. Fields, in order: CDR3 DNA, CDR3 protein, V gene, clone size, J gene, D gene. The D gene is left open where the match is weak. Size values are once, few and many counts, or a class for expanded clones, and some rows have none.

TGTGCCAGCAGCTCCCTTGGGGGGAGGGATGGCTACACCTTC CASSSLGGRDGYTF TRBV7-2 NA TRBJ1-2 NA
TGCAGTGCTAGTTTCAGGGGGCACTATGGCTACACCTTC CSASFRGHYGYTF TRBV20-1 once TRBJ1-2 TRBD1
TGTGCCACCAGTGATTCAAGGACTAGCGTTTTCACCGGGGAGCTGTTTTTT CATSDSRTSVFTGELFF TRBV24-1 NA TRBJ2-2 TRBD2
TGTGCCAGCAACGTCCGGGACAGGGACTTCCAAGAGACCCAGTACTTC CASNVRDRDFQETQYF TRBV7-9 NA TRBJ2-5 TRBD1
TGTGCCAGCAGCCCCTACAGGGAGGGGACCGGGGAGCTGTTTTTT CASSPYREGTGELFF TRBV13 NA TRBJ2-2 NA
TGTGCCAGCAGTTTAACGGGAGAGCCCCAGCATTTT CASSLTGEPQHF TRBV12-3/TRBV12-4 NA TRBJ1-5 NA
TGTGCCAGCAGAAGTGACCCCGGGACTAGTCCCTACAATGAGCAGTTCTTC CASRSDPGTSPYNEQFF TRBV28 once TRBJ2-1 TRBD2
TGTGCCAGCAGCTTGTCGACAGGGAACTCTGGAAACACCATATATTTT CASSLSTGNSGNTIYF TRBV5-5 NA TRBJ1-3 TRBD1
TGTGCCAGTAACGGGGTTGGTGGGCCTCAAGAGACCCAGTACTTC CASNGVGGPQETQYF TRBV2 NA TRBJ2-5 NA
TGTGCCAGCAGTCCCCTGGCGGGAGGGAAAAATGAGCAGTTCTTC CASSPLAGGKNEQFF TRBV6-2/TRBV6-3 NA TRBJ2-1 TRBD2
TGTGCCACCGGGACAGGGTACACAGATACGCAGTATTTT CATGTGYTDTQYF TRBV2 NA TRBJ2-3 TRBD1
TGTGCCAGCAGTTCCGCTGGATCGGGTGATACGCAGTATTTT CASSSAGSGDTQYF TRBV28 NA TRBJ2-3 NA
TGTGCCAGCAGCCAAGATCGAGAGACCCAGTACTTC CASSQDRETQYF TRBV3-1/TRBV3-2 NA TRBJ2-5 NA
TGCGCCAGCAGCCAAGAACTAGCGGGTCGCACCGGGGAGCTGTTTTTT CASSQELAGRTGELFF TRBV4-3 NA TRBJ2-2 TRBD2
TGTGCCAGCAGTTTTGGGACTAGCGGGACACAGGGTAAATACAATGAGCAGTTCTTC CASSFGTSGTQGKYNEQFF TRBV27 NA TRBJ2-1 TRBD2
TGTGCCAGCAGCTTAGCACTAGCGGGGCCAAAGGAGCAGTTCTTC CASSLALAGPKEQFF TRBV7-2 NA TRBJ2-1 TRBD2
TGTGCCGCGGGACAGGGATCGGCTAATGAAAAACTGTTTTTT CAAGQGSANEKLFF TRBV6-5 NA TRBJ1-4 TRBD1
TGTGCCAGCAGTATGGACTTCACAGATACGCAGTATTTT CASSMDFTDTQYF TRBV6-5 NA TRBJ2-3 NA